Given below is one TCR beta chain in context. The data originate from a study of blood T cell repertoires in COVID-19. Germline CDR1 SGHNT, CDR2 YYREEE (reference sequence). The junction had 0 bases not matched to a gene; V was cut back by 0 bases and J by 3 bases. The CDR3 extends over 14 amino acids. Sequenced by immunoSEQ multiplex PCR; TCRdb stores in-frame clones only, minus some. The data hold about 180,000 clones, with roughly 77% observed a single time. The TCR was taken from a woman aged 80 or over with COVID-19, enrolled during active disease. Specimen: peripheral blood. The genes are TRBV5-4 and TRBJ2-3; 8 bases are shared with TRBD1. CDR3 loop: CASSLDRGTDTQYF. The DNA for the CDR3 is TGTGCCAGCAGCTTGGACAGGGGGACAGATACGCAGTATTTT.